A single sample is the source of the 20 T cell receptor beta chains below, sequenced in a study of identical twins. MiXCR, run by TCRdb on the 5' RACE reads, gives a single entry per CDR3 protein. This table holds approximately 700,000 distinct CDR3 sequences, 15% to 20% found once. These same records also appear under a second study, on T cells expressing NK-cell markers.

Sequenced material: PBMCs. These receptors came from a woman aged 18 to 35 in good health.

The chain couples TRBV5-1 to TRBJ2-1; D may be TRBD2 (6 bases). The CDR3 contains 16 residues. Deletions cut 0 bases from V and 5 bases from J, with 15 bases between. The germline V gene has CDR1 SGHRS and CDR2 YFSETQ. This CDR3 reads CASSLAPAGRDNEQFF. The CDR3 bases are TGCGCCAGCAGCTTGGCCCCTGCCGGGAGAGACAATGAGCAGTTCTTC. Complete variable domain (other parts from reference TRBV5-1 and TRBJ2-1): KAGVTQTPRYLIKTRGQQVTLSCSPISGHRSVSWYQQTPGQGLQFLFEYFSETQRNKGNFPGRFSGRQFSNSRSEMNVSTLELGDSALYLCASSLAPAGRDNEQFFGPGTRLTVL.

V and J are TRBV5-1 and TRBJ2-1; possible D gene TRBD1, 6 bases. V was shortened by 6 bases and J by 7 bases, with 17 bases between the two germline ends. The CDR3 sequence is 14 residues long. CDR1 is SGHRS and CDR2 is YFSETQ in the germline V gene. In DNA, the CDR3 is TGCGCCAGCACCCGGGACACGGTTTCGAATGAGCAGTTCTTC. Amino acid sequence: CASTRDTVSNEQFF. The entire variable domain, with the rest obtained from reference TRBV5-1 and TRBJ2-1, is as follows: KAGVTQTPRYLIKTRGQQVTLSCSPISGHRSVSWYQQTPGQGLQFLFEYFSETQRNKGNFPGRFSGRQFSNSRSEMNVSTLELGDSALYLCASTRDTVSNEQFFGPGTRLTVL.

V is TRBV2 and J is TRBJ1-2; TRBD1 might be the D (5 bases). V was trimmed by 6 bases and J by 7 bases, leaving 21 bases between them. The CDR3 is 15 residues long. The V gene's germline CDR1 is SNHLY and CDR2 FYNNEI. CDR3 sequence: CASRPGQGSYGGYTF. The CDR3 nucleotides read TGTGCCAGCAGGCCTGGACAAGGAAGCTATGGTGGCTACACCTTC.

The V call is TRBV9, the J call TRBJ2-3; D remains unclear. Per the germline V gene, CDR1 is SGDLS and CDR2 is YYNGEE. Trimming cost V 0 bases and J 3 bases, with 5 bases left between them. The CDR3 length is 13 residues. CDR3 nucleotide sequence: TGTGCCAGCAGCGTAGGGAGAACAGATACGCAGTATTTT. It translates to CASSVGRTDTQYF.

This clonotype was detected only a few times. This chain connects TRBV5-5 to TRBJ2-7; D might be TRBD1 (6 bases). The CDR3 is 14 residues long. V shed 3 bases and J shed 7 bases, with 17 bases lying between them. Per germline, CDR1 SGHKS and CDR2 YYEKEE (reference sequence). CDR3 bases: TGTGCCAGCAGCTGGACAGAACGAACTTGGGAGCAGTACTTC. It specifies CASSWTERTWEQYF.

V is TRBV11-3 and J is TRBJ2-5; maybe TRBD2 (6 bases). The CDR3 totals 14 residues. From germline, CDR1 is SGHNT and CDR2 YENEEA. Between the trimmed V and J ends, which lost 5 bases and 1 base, there was a span of 11 bases. The CDR3 DNA reads TGTGCCAGCAGCAAACGGGGGATCCAAGAGACCCAGTACTTC. Protein product: CASSKRGIQETQYF. The entire variable domain, with the rest obtained from reference TRBV11-3 and TRBJ2-5, is as follows: EAGVVQSPRYKIIEKKQPVAFWCNPISGHNTLYWYLQNLGQGPELLIRYENEEAVDDSQLPKDRFSAERLKGVDSTLKIQPAELGDSAVYLCASSKRGIQETQYFGPGTRLLVL.

In its sample, this clonotype was seen a few times. The chain recombines TRBV18 with TRBJ2-5; D is ambiguous. Trimming cost V 2 bases and J 2 bases, with 6 bases left between them. Germline values: CDR1 KGHSH, CDR2 LQKENI. CDR3 length: 13 amino acids. CDR3 residues: CASSPNSQETQYF. As DNA, the CDR3 is TGTGCCAGCTCACCAAACTCTCAAGAGACCCAGTACTTC.

This clonotype was found many times. The chain is built from TRBV5-1 and TRBJ1-6, with D possibly matching TRBD1 (5 bases). The CDR3 has 14 amino acids. CDR1 and CDR2 (germline): SGHRS, YFSETQ. V lost 0 bases to trimming and J lost 8 bases, with 9 bases between them. The CDR3 here is CASSLAGADSPLHF. The CDR3 DNA reads TGCGCCAGCAGCTTGGCCGGGGCGGATTCACCCCTCCACTTT.

This clonotype was counted between two and nine times. V gene TRBV5-8 combines with J gene TRBJ2-1, with D unresolved. Germline V gene sequence: CDR1 SGHTS, CDR2 YDEGEE. V was shortened by 0 bases and J by 1 base, with 8 bases between the two germline ends. The CDR3 sequence is 15 residues long. The CDR3 loop is CASSLVKGSYNEQFF. The CDR3 DNA is TGTGCCAGCAGCTTGGTTAAAGGGTCCTACAATGAGCAGTTCTTC.

The chain employs TRBV5-1 and TRBJ2-7; possibly TRBD1 or TRBD2 for D (6 bases each). The length of the CDR3 is 14 residues. Germline V gene sequence: CDR1 SGHRS, CDR2 YFSETQ. V was shortened by 1 base and J by 3 bases, with 11 bases between the two germline ends. CDR3 in amino acids: CASSLRGQNYEQYF. In nucleotides, the CDR3 is TGCGCCAGCAGCTTGCGGGGGCAGAACTACGAGCAGTACTTC.

The CDR3 sequence: CASSPFGQETQYF. CDR3 in DNA: TGTGCCAGCTCACCGTTTGGGCAAGAGACCCAGTACTTC. The chain is built from TRBV18 and TRBJ2-5; no clear D. The CDR3 sequence is 13 residues long. The V gene lost 3 bases and the J gene lost 2 bases, with 7 bases spanning the gap. The germline CDR1 and CDR2 sequences are KGHSH and LQKENI.

The chain employs TRBV6-1 and TRBJ2-7, with D perhaps TRBD1 (6 bases). V lost 6 bases to trimming and J lost 2 bases, with 14 bases between them. This CDR3 spans 14 amino acids. CDR1 and CDR2 from the germline V gene are MNHNS and SASEGT. The CDR3 region is CASSDTGKAYEQYF. As DNA, the CDR3 is TGTGCCAGCAGCGATACAGGGAAGGCCTACGAGCAGTACTTC.

V is TRBV14 and J is TRBJ2-1, with 11 bases fitting TRBD2. The V gene end was trimmed by 1 base and the J gene end by 4 bases; junction bases not matched to a gene: 6. CDR3 length: 17 residues. Looked up from germline, CDR1 is SGHDN and CDR2 is FVKESK. The CDR3 protein is CASSQGSSGRTYNEQFF. CDR3 nucleotides: TGTGCCAGCAGCCAAGGGTCTAGCGGGAGGACTTACAATGAGCAGTTCTTC. Full variable domain (remainder filled in from reference TRBV14 and TRBJ2-1): EAGVTQFPSHSVIEKGQTVTLRCDPISGHDNLYWYRRVMGKEIKFLLHFVKESKQDESGMPNNRFLAERTGGTYSTLKVQPAELEDSGVYFCASSQGSSGRTYNEQFFGPGTRLTVL.

With respect to this clonotype: One end of the junction fails to match germline, which may point to a read error. This chain links TRBV6-1 with TRBJ2-3, with a tentative D call TRBD1 (6 bases). Germline CDR1 is MNHNS and CDR2 is SASEGT. This CDR3 comprises 16 residues. In DNA, the CDR3 is TGTGCCAGCAGTAAAGCCCAGGGGCCTAGCACAGATACGCAGTATTTT. Its protein product is CASSKAQGPSTDTQYF.

This sequence joins TRBV6-2 or TRBV6-3 and TRBJ2-1; no clear D gene. Trimming stripped 7 bases from V and 5 bases from J, with 12 bases between. The CDR3 has 13 residues. Germline lookup yields CDR1 MNHEY and CDR2 SVGEGT. The CDR3 reads CASNSIVNNEQFF. For the CDR3, the DNA is TGTGCCAGCAATAGTATCGTGAACAATGAGCAGTTCTTC.

This clonotype occurred many times. The chain uses TRBV5-1 and TRBJ2-2, with a possible D match to TRBD1 (6 bases). V was trimmed by 0 bases and J by 3 bases, leaving 9 bases between them. This CDR3 has 15 residues. The germline V gene encodes CDR1 SGHRS and CDR2 YFSETQ. CDR3 protein: CASSLEGGDTGELFF. DNA of the CDR3: TGCGCCAGCAGCTTGGAAGGGGGTGACACCGGGGAGCTGTTTTTT.

V is TRBV9 and J is TRBJ2-5; TRBD1 might be the D (7 bases). This CDR3 has 16 amino acids. V lost 0 bases and J 2 bases, leaving 14 bases between the germline ends. The germline V gene has CDR1 SGDLS and CDR2 YYNGEE. CDR3 in amino acids: CASSVGLPGGQETQYF. DNA for the CDR3: TGTGCCAGCAGCGTAGGTCTCCCAGGGGGGCAAGAGACCCAGTACTTC.

This clonotype appeared many times. The chain employs TRBV7-2 and TRBJ2-2, with unresolved D. The germline V gene has CDR1 SGHTA and CDR2 FQGNSA. V was pared by 4 bases and J by 5 bases, with 5 bases between. The CDR3 runs to 12 residues. The CDR3 is CASSSFTGELFF. The CDR3 DNA follows: TGTGCCAGCAGCTCCTTTACCGGGGAGCTGTTTTTT.

V usage is TRBV12-3 or TRBV12-4 and J usage is TRBJ2-3; unclear D gene. V gave up 7 bases and J gave up 4 bases, with 12 bases separating them. The CDR3 runs 13 residues. This chain's CDR3 is CASNVETADTQYF. The CDR3 DNA follows: TGTGCCAGCAATGTTGAGACGGCAGATACGCAGTATTTT.

The J gene is TRBJ2-1, the V gene TRBV12-3 or TRBV12-4; 11 nucleotides align to TRBD2. V trimming: 1 base; J trimming: 10 bases; junction bases outside the gene matches: 9. CDR3 size: 16 residues. The CDR3 here is CASSLGLAGGGEEQFF. The CDR3 nucleotides are TGTGCCAGCAGTTTAGGGCTAGCGGGGGGAGGGGAGGAGCAGTTCTTC.